This TCR beta chain was found in a study of CD8 T cells in Susac syndrome. Reverse transcription of about 0.45 to 1 ug RNA used random hexamers. It was immunoSEQ multiplex PCR that amplified TCR beta CDR3 across 54 Vbeta and 13 Jbeta. TCRdb reprocessed the immunoSEQ multiplex PCR reads with MiXCR, giving one entry per CDR3 protein. Here the sample spans roughly 130,000 distinct CDR3 sequences, around 96% being singletons. The V end was cut by 5 bases, the J end by 6 bases, with 13 bases between. The CDR3 totals 12 residues. The germline gives CDR1 SQVTM, CDR2 ANQGSEA. The sequenced target, TCR beta, came from blood CD8+ and CD4+ T cells. TEMRA cells were FACS-enriched, unlike CD8+ and CD4+ T cells, which were negatively isolated. With regard to this clonotype: No antigen is known for it.

Study-level points and caveats: Only a relatively small number of individuals were included in the TCR sequencing and HLA analysis.

This sequence was found in a human donor in good health. The sample was CD4+ T cells from PBMCs. This chain uses TRBV29-1 with TRBJ1-2; D is perhaps TRBD1 (6 bases). DNA of the CDR3: TGCAGCGTTCTAATACGGACAGATGGCTACACCTTC. This translates into CSVLIRTDGYTF.